This T cell receptor beta chain originates from a study of read filtering for tumor transcriptome and immune sequencing. As for the study in general: The cohort had about 16 men and approximately 13 women aged about 45 to 80, mean about 66 years. Per sample, TCR-region reads ranged about 3.5 to 11 million by IR-seq, roughly 75 to 1273 by RNA-seq.

In its sample, this clonotype was seen a few times. Molecular barcoded adaptors covering alpha/delta and beta/gamma chains were used on roughly 370 ng RNA. TCRdb called the reads again in MiXCR, with one record for every CDR3 protein. The table records tens of thousands of distinct CDR3 sequences, around 15% of them present only once. The junction had 10 bases not matched to a gene; V was cut back by 3 bases and J by 5 bases. The CDR3 has 17 amino acids. This chain uses TRBV12-3 or TRBV12-4 with TRBJ2-6; 7 bases align to TRBD1. The TCR comes from a donor over 35 with multiple myeloma. Input material: a population of CD138-negative cells sorted from bone marrow. The CDR3 coding sequence is TGTGCCAGCAGTTTCATCCAGGGGGTTGGGCGGGCCAACGTCCTGACTTTC. Its translation: CASSFIQGVGRANVLTF.